The rows below give T cell receptor beta chains drawn from one sample of a study of T cells and Merkel cell carcinoma outcomes. The repertoire was sequenced with immunoSEQ multiplex PCR; TCRdb's copy has only in-frame clones and lacks some. Among some 480 clones listed, about 91% were seen once. Sequencing used tumor tissue from Merkel cell carcinoma. These receptors all stem from a human donor with Merkel cell carcinoma. Each CDR3 is given with its conserved first and last residue. The D gene is left open where the match is weak. A row's size may be missing; if present it is once, few, many or a size class.

CDR3aa | CDR3nt | j_gene | d_gene | abundance | v_gene
CASSYGGSTEQYF | TGTGCCAGCAGTTACGGAGGTTCTACGGAGCAGTACTTC | TRBJ2-7 | NA | NA | TRBV6-5
CASSVFQVGADTQYF | TGTGCCAGCAGCGTTTTTCAGGTCGGAGCAGATACGCAGTATTTT | TRBJ2-3 | NA | NA | TRBV11-1
CASSDFQDTYTQYF | TGTGCCAGCAGTGACTTCCAGGATACCTATACGCAGTATTTT | TRBJ2-3 | NA | NA | TRBV2
CASSLSFSGANVLTF | TGTGCCAGCTCACTCAGTTTCTCTGGGGCCAACGTCCTGACTTTC | TRBJ2-6 | NA | NA | TRBV18
CASSLGGVGFYEQYF | TGTGCCAGCAGTCTCGGGGGCGTTGGGTTCTACGAGCAGTACTTC | TRBJ2-7 | NA | NA | TRBV6-1
CASSVVQNTEAFF | TGTGCCAGCAGCGTAGTTCAGAACACTGAAGCTTTCTTT | TRBJ1-1 | NA | NA | TRBV9
CAWSVMRGYSNQPQHF | TGTGCCTGGAGTGTAATGAGAGGTTATAGCAATCAGCCCCAGCATTTT | TRBJ1-5 | NA | NA | TRBV30
CASSFGAYTYQETQYF | TGTGCCAGCAGCTTTGGCGCCTATACGTACCAAGAGACCCAGTACTTC | TRBJ2-5 | NA | NA | TRBV7-2
CASSFRERFTFTGANVLTF | TGTGCCAGCAGCTTTAGGGAACGGTTCACCTTTACTGGGGCCAACGTCCTGACTTTC | TRBJ2-6 | NA | NA | TRBV5-4
CASSPQAGGGARHEQYF | TGTGCCAGCAGCCCCCAGGCGGGTGGGGGCGCAAGACACGAGCAGTACTTC | TRBJ2-7 | NA | once | TRBV7-2
CASSLPGSRSEAFF | TGTGCCAGCAGCCTACCAGGGAGTCGGTCTGAAGCTTTCTTT | TRBJ1-1 | NA | NA | TRBV25-1
CASSGLAGSQETQYF | TGCGCCAGCAGTGGACTAGCGGGATCCCAAGAGACCCAGTACTTC | TRBJ2-5 | TRBD2 | NA | TRBV23-1
CATSGRYSGNTIYF | TGTGCCACCAGCGGCAGGTACTCTGGAAACACCATATATTTT | TRBJ1-3 | NA | NA | TRBV15
CAWSVPGSRAKTEAFF | TGTGCCTGGAGTGTACCGGGATCAAGGGCGAAAACTGAAGCTTTCTTT | TRBJ1-1 | NA | NA | TRBV30
CASSQSGGYLETQYF | TGCGCCAGCAGCCAAAGCGGGGGGTACCTAGAGACCCAGTACTTC | TRBJ2-5 | TRBD2 | NA | TRBV4-3
CAWSEQGWWGSYEQYF | TGTGCCTGGAGTGAACAGGGGTGGTGGGGCTCCTACGAGCAGTACTTC | TRBJ2-7 | TRBD1 | NA | TRBV30
CAWSTLISWGEADTQYF | TGTGCCTGGAGTACCCTTATTAGCTGGGGCGAAGCAGATACGCAGTATTTT | TRBJ2-3 | NA | NA | TRBV30
CASSLVIEQFF | TGTGCCAGCAGCTTAGTAATTGAGCAGTTCTTC | TRBJ2-1 | NA | NA | TRBV7-9
CASGLWGESTDTQYF | TGTGCTAGTGGTTTGTGGGGGGAAAGCACAGATACGCAGTATTTT | TRBJ2-3 | NA | NA | TRBV12-5
CATLSEFNYGYTF | TGTGCCACCCTATCGGAGTTTAACTATGGCTACACCTTC | TRBJ1-2 | NA | NA | TRBV19
CASSPDSYEQYF | TGCGCCAGCAGCCCCGATAGCTACGAGCAGTACTTC | TRBJ2-7 | NA | NA | TRBV4-1
CAISNRIGNQPQHF | TGTGCCATCAGTAATCGAATAGGCAATCAGCCCCAGCATTTT | TRBJ1-5 | NA | NA | TRBV10-3
CASSFYRGENTGELFF | TGTGCCAGCAGCTTCTATCGGGGTGAGAACACCGGGGAGCTGTTTTTT | TRBJ2-2 | NA | NA | TRBV7-8
CASSPPGTSRYNEQFF | TGTGCCAGCTCACCACCTGGGACTAGCAGATACAATGAGCAGTTCTTC | TRBJ2-1 | TRBD2 | once | TRBV18
CASSEWQSGNTIYF | TGTGCCAGCAGTGAGTGGCAGTCTGGAAACACCATATATTTT | TRBJ1-3 | NA | NA | TRBV2
CASSLGWNSYNEQFF | TGTGCCAGCAGCTTAGGCTGGAACTCCTACAATGAGCAGTTCTTC | TRBJ2-1 | NA | few | TRBV7-2
CASSSGGLYGEDRETQYF | TGTGCCAGCAGCTCGGGCGGGCTATACGGGGAAGACAGGGAGACCCAGTACTTC | TRBJ2-5 | NA | NA | TRBV5-4
CANRLTEWGTDTQYF | TGTGCCAACCGTCTGACAGAATGGGGCACAGATACGCAGTATTTT | TRBJ2-3 | NA | NA | TRBV7-2
CASSLSPEALYTF | TGTGCCAGCAGCTTGTCCCCCGAGGCTCTCTACACCTTC | TRBJ1-2 | NA | NA | TRBV11-2
CASTFRSGGREKLFF | TGTGCCAGCACCTTCAGATCGGGGGGACGGGAAAAACTGTTTTTT | TRBJ1-4 | NA | NA | TRBV5-6
CASSQAAGTGRGEQFF | TGCGCCAGCAGCCAGGCCGCCGGGACAGGGCGGGGTGAGCAGTTCTTC | TRBJ2-1 | TRBD1 | few | TRBV4-1
CASSYTGPRGYEQYF | TGTGCCAGTTCATATACCGGGCCGAGAGGCTACGAGCAGTACTTC | TRBJ2-7 | NA | NA | TRBV19
CSVEHPASYEQYF | TGCAGCGTTGAACATCCAGCGTCCTACGAGCAGTACTTC | TRBJ2-7 | NA | NA | TRBV29-1
CTWSRDRGNYGYTF | TGTACCTGGAGTCGGGACAGGGGGAACTATGGCTACACCTTC | TRBJ1-2 | TRBD1 | NA | TRBV30